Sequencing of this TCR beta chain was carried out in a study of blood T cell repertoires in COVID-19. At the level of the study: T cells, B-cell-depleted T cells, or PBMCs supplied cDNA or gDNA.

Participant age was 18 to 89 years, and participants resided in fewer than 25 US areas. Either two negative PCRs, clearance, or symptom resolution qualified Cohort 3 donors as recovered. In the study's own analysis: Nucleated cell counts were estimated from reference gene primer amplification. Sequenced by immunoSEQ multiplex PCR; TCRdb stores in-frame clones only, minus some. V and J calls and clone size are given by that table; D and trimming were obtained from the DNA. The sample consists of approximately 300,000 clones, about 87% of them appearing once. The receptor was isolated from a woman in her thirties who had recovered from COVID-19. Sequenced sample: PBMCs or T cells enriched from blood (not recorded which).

Here the CDR3 DNA reads TGTGCCAGTAGTTTCTCTAGCGGGAGGTGGGCCGAGCAGTACTTC. It codes for CASSFSSGRWAEQYF. The chain employs TRBV19 and TRBJ2-7; 11 nucleotides align to TRBD2. The germline CDR1 and CDR2 sequences are LNHDA and SQIVND (reference sequence). The trim removed 5 bases at V and 6 bases at J, leaving 9 bases unmatched. The CDR3 totals 15 residues.